Listed below are T cell receptor beta chains from one sample, sequenced in a study of blood T cell repertoires in COVID-19. Assay: immunoSEQ multiplex PCR; the TCRdb copy retains only in-frame clones and omits some. The table shows about half a million clones, with less than 90% occurring only once. The sequenced sample consisted of PBMCs or T cells enriched from blood (not recorded which). Every receptor here comes from a woman aged 55-75 years who had recovered from COVID-19. Each CDR3 is given with its conserved first and last residue. A D gene is named only where the DNA matches it firmly. For some rows the clone size is stated as once, few or many, or as a class when expanded; others skip it.

V gene	J gene	D gene	clone size	CDR3 DNA	CDR3 protein
TRBV14	TRBJ2-7	.	.	TGTGCCAGCAGCCGGACATTCAGGACCGAGCAGTACTTC	CASSRTFRTEQYF
TRBV2	TRBJ1-6	.	.	TGTGCCTCCGAGGCAGGGCACTCACCCCTCCACTTT	CASEAGHSPLHF
TRBV5-1	TRBJ1-1	.	.	TGCGCCAGCAGAGAGGCAGGGCAAGGCACTGAAGCTTTCTTT	CASREAGQGTEAFF
TRBV5-5	TRBJ2-2	.	.	TGTGCCAGCAGCTTCCGACAGATGAACACCGGGGAGCTGTTTTTT	CASSFRQMNTGELFF
TRBV2	TRBJ1-5	.	once	TGTGCCAGCAGTGAATCAGGGCGCAATCAGCCCCAGCATTTT	CASSESGRNQPQHF
TRBV5-4	TRBJ2-3	TRBD1	.	TGTGCCAGCAGCAACCGGGACAGGGGGCAGGTAGATACGCAGTATTTT	CASSNRDRGQVDTQYF
TRBV2	TRBJ1-3	.	.	TGTGCCAGCGGGGCTCGATCTGGAAACACCATATATTTT	CASGARSGNTIYF
TRBV3-1/TRBV3-2	TRBJ2-3	.	.	TGTGCCAGCAGCTCCCCCGGGGGTACGCAGTATTTT	CASSSPGGTQYF
TRBV6-5	TRBJ1-2	.	.	TGTGCCAGCAGTTCCCCGTCCAGGGTGTTAAACTATGGCTACACCTTC	CASSSPSRVLNYGYTF
TRBV27	TRBJ2-7	.	.	TGTGCCAGCAGGTTGGGACAAACTACCTACGAGCAGTACTTC	CASRLGQTTYEQYF